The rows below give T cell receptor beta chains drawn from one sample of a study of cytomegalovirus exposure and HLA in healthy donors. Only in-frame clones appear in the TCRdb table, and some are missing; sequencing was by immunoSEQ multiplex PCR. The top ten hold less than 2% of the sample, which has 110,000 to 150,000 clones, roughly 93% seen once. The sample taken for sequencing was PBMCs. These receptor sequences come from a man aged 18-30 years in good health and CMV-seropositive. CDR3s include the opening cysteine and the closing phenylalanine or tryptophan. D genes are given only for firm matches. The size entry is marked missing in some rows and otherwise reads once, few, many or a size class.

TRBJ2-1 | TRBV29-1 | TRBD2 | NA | TGCAGCGTTGATGGGGTAGCGGGAGGGCCAATCTACAATGAGCAGTTCTTC | CSVDGVAGGPIYNEQFF
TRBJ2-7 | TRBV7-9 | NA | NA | TGTGCCAGCAGCTCAGGCAATCCCCTCTCCTACGAGCAGTACTTC | CASSSGNPLSYEQYF
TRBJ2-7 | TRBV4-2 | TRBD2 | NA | TGTGCCAGCAGCCAAGACCCTAGCGGGTGGCGCTCCTACGAGCAGTACTTC | CASSQDPSGWRSYEQYF
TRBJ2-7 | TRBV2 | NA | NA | TGTGCCACCAATTCAGGATTCCAGTCTTCCGAGCAGTACTTC | CATNSGFQSSEQYF
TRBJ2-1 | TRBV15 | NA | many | TGTGCCACCAGCAGAGAGAGCGCCTCCTACAATGAGCAGTTCTTC | CATSRESASYNEQFF
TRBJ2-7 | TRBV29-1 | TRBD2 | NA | TGCAGCGTTGATTATTCAGCGGGAGATACGTACGAGCAGTACTTC | CSVDYSAGDTYEQYF
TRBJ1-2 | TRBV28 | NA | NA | TGTGCCAGCAGTAGTCTGGGGCTTAACTATGGCTACACCTTC | CASSSLGLNYGYTF
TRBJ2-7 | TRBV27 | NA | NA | TGTGCCAGCAGTGAGCGGATCCCCGAATGGGACGAGCAGTACTTC | CASSERIPEWDEQYF
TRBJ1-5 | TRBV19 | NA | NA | TGTGCCAGTAGAAACGTGTTCGGGCCCCAGCATTTT | CASRNVFGPQHF
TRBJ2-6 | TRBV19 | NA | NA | TGTGCCAGTGGCGGGCGCGGGCGCGGGGCCAACGTCCTGACTTTC | CASGGRGRGANVLTF
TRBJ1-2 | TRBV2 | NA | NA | TGTGCCAGCAGTGAAGAAAGGGGTCCGGACTATGGCTACACCTTC | CASSEERGPDYGYTF
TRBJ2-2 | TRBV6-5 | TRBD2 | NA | TGTGCCAGCAGTTACTCCACTAGCGTGAACACCGGGGAGCTGTTTTTT | CASSYSTSVNTGELFF
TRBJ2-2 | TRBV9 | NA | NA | TGTGCCAGCAGCGTAAATAGCTACAGGCCGAACACCGGGGAGCTGTTTTTT | CASSVNSYRPNTGELFF
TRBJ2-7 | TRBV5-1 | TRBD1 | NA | TGCGCCAGCAGCTTGGGGGGACAGGGGGCCAGCTCCTACGAGCAGTACTTC | CASSLGGQGASSYEQYF
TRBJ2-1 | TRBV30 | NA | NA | TGTGCCTGGAGTGGACAGGTGGTTTTCAATGAGCAGTTCTTC | CAWSGQVVFNEQFF
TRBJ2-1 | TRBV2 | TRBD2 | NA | TGTGCCAGCAGTGGGACTAGCGGGGTCAATGAGCAGTTCTTC | CASSGTSGVNEQFF
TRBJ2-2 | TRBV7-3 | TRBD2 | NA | TGTGCCAGCAGCTTAAGACTAGCGGCGAACACCGGGGAGCTGTTTTTT | CASSLRLAANTGELFF